A selection of T cell receptor beta chains follows, all from one sample in a study of T cell responses to AZD1222 COVID-19 vaccine. This table comes from immunoSEQ multiplex PCR, and its TCRdb copy is limited to in-frame clones, with some not included. The sample includes 85,000 to 110,000 clones, around 90% of them seen just once. This sample comprised peripheral blood, obtained on day 0 of AZD1222 vaccination. All receptors come from an adult in good health. Both conserved end residues are part of each CDR3. The D gene is left open where the match is weak. Where a row states a size, it is once, few, many or the class of an expanded clone; other rows omit it.

cdr3_nt	cdr3_aa	v_call	j_call	d_call	clone_size
TGTGCCAGCAACCCCCGGGGCGGCACTGAAGCTTTCTTT	CASNPRGGTEAFF	TRBV27	TRBJ1-1	.	.
TGTGCCAGCAGCAAATCGACAGCCTGGGCTTTCTTT	CASSKSTAWAFF	TRBV21-1	TRBJ1-1	.	few
TGTGCCAGCAGCTTAAGGGGATTAGATACGCAGTATTTT	CASSLRGLDTQYF	TRBV7-3	TRBJ2-3	.	.
TGTGCCAGCAGTTACGAGGACTCCTACGAGCAGTACTTC	CASSYEDSYEQYF	TRBV6-2/TRBV6-3	TRBJ2-7	.	once
TGTGCCAGCAGTCTCACCGGGGACAACTACGAGCAGTACTTC	CASSLTGDNYEQYF	TRBV28	TRBJ2-7	.	.
TGCGCCAGCAGCTTGGCCGGCAGGGGAAACACCATATATTTT	CASSLAGRGNTIYF	TRBV5-1	TRBJ1-3	.	.
TGTGCCAGCAGACAGGCGCTAAATTCACCCCTCCACTTT	CASRQALNSPLHF	TRBV2	TRBJ1-6	.	.
TGTGCCAGCAGTTTCCGCTCGCAGCCCCAGCATTTT	CASSFRSQPQHF	TRBV28	TRBJ1-5	.	once
TGTGCCAGCAGTTCTACAGGCTACGAGCAGTACTTC	CASSSTGYEQYF	TRBV27	TRBJ2-7	.	medium-sized
TGTGCCAGCAGCTTTCCCGGGACTAGAGAGACCCAGTACTTC	CASSFPGTRETQYF	TRBV7-9	TRBJ2-5	TRBD2	.
TGTGCCAGCAAGGGGAATTTGGGTGCAGGGGGCTACACCTTC	CASKGNLGAGGYTF	TRBV28	TRBJ1-2	.	.
TGTGCCAGCAGCCAATTTCAGGGGGCTCGACCCTCAGAGACCCAGTACTTC	CASSQFQGARPSETQYF	TRBV7-9	TRBJ2-5	TRBD1	.
TGTGCCAGCAGTCGCACTAGCGGTACACTCTCCTACAATGAGCAGTTCTTC	CASSRTSGTLSYNEQFF	TRBV27	TRBJ2-1	TRBD2	.
TGCAGCGCCGAGGGGAGGGTGAAGGAGACCCAGTACTTC	CSAEGRVKETQYF	TRBV29-1	TRBJ2-5	TRBD2	.
TGTGCCAGCAGTTATGGAGTGGGGACACAAGCTGAAAAACTGTTTTTT	CASSYGVGTQAEKLFF	TRBV6-2/TRBV6-3	TRBJ1-4	.	.
TGTGCCATCAGTGGAGAGGGGGGGGCGAAGACCCAGTACTTC	CAISGEGGAKTQYF	TRBV10-3	TRBJ2-5	.	few
TGTGCCAGCACCGGGGGGGTGGATTACGAGCAGTACTTC	CASTGGVDYEQYF	TRBV7-9	TRBJ2-7	TRBD2	.
TGCGCCAGCGGGGACACCTTGGGCACTGAAGCTTTCTTT	CASGDTLGTEAFF	TRBV5-1	TRBJ1-1	.	.
TGTGCCAGCAGCCGAACAGGGGGCGGGCCCTACAATGAGCAGTTCTTC	CASSRTGGGPYNEQFF	TRBV7-6	TRBJ2-1	TRBD1	.
TGTGCTTCAGGGCCAAGGCAGCCCCAGCATTTT	CASGPRQPQHF	TRBV12-3/TRBV12-4	TRBJ1-5	.	few
TGTGCCAGCAGCTTAGGAGGCGGGACCTCCTACGAGCAGTACTTC	CASSLGGGTSYEQYF	TRBV7-9	TRBJ2-7	.	.
TGTGCCAGCAGTCTTAGGACAGGGGATAATTCACCCCTCCACTTT	CASSLRTGDNSPLHF	TRBV6-5	TRBJ1-6	TRBD1	.
TGTGCCAGCAGTTACCCTACGACGGCGAGCTATAGCAATCAGCCCCAGCATTTT	CASSYPTTASYSNQPQHF	TRBV6-2/TRBV6-3	TRBJ1-5	.	.
TGCGCCAGCAGCCCCGGGTCAGGAGGGGTGAGGAATGAGCAGTTCTTC	CASSPGSGGVRNEQFF	TRBV4-3	TRBJ2-1	.	.
TGTGCCAGCAGCGAACCGGGACTCTTGACCTTC	CASSEPGLLTF	TRBV9	TRBJ1-2	.	.
TGTGCCAGCTCGAGCCGGGCCGTCTATGGCTACACCTTC	CASSSRAVYGYTF	TRBV12-3/TRBV12-4	TRBJ1-2	.	.
TGTGCCAGCAGCGCGTGGACAGGGGACCATTACAATGAGCAGTTCTTC	CASSAWTGDHYNEQFF	TRBV9	TRBJ2-1	TRBD1	few
TGTGCCAGCAGTTACTCCGGCAGCTCTGGAAACACCATATATTTT	CASSYSGSSGNTIYF	TRBV6-2/TRBV6-3	TRBJ1-3	.	.
TGTGCCAGCAGTGACGCTTCAGGGCGCAATGAGCAGTTCTTC	CASSDASGRNEQFF	TRBV6-1	TRBJ2-1	.	.
TGTGCCAGCAGTATTGGCGGGACAGGGCTTTGGGGGGCCCAGTACTTC	CASSIGGTGLWGAQYF	TRBV7-8	TRBJ2-5	TRBD1	.
TGTGCCAGCAGCCTCTGGGGGGCGGGTAATGAAAAACTGTTTTTT	CASSLWGAGNEKLFF	TRBV7-2	TRBJ1-4	.	.
TGTGCCAGCTCAACCGACATGAACACCGGGGAGCTGTTTTTT	CASSTDMNTGELFF	TRBV18	TRBJ2-2	.	once
TGTGCCATCAGTGAGTCGTCAGGGAGGAGGGATGGCTACACCTTC	CAISESSGRRDGYTF	TRBV10-3	TRBJ1-2	.	.
TGTGCCAGCAGTTACTCGAATTGGGGTCTGGGTAACACCATATATTTT	CASSYSNWGLGNTIYF	TRBV6-5	TRBJ1-3	.	.
TGTGCCAGCAGTCCCACCGACCCCGGGGAGCTGTTTTTT	CASSPTDPGELFF	TRBV27	TRBJ2-2	.	.
TGTGCCAGCTCACCACCAGGACGGACGCCCTCTAACTATGGCTACACCTTC	CASSPPGRTPSNYGYTF	TRBV18	TRBJ1-2	.	.
TGCAGTGCTAGTGGCCTTACCCCACCTCTCAACAATGAGCAGTTCTTC	CSASGLTPPLNNEQFF	TRBV20-1	TRBJ2-1	.	.
TGCGCCAGCAGCCAGAATCACGCGGGGACAGAATACGAGCAGTACTTC	CASSQNHAGTEYEQYF	TRBV4-1	TRBJ2-7	.	once
TGTGCCAGCAGTTTATTTGGTACCGGAGGGGATACGCAGTATTTT	CASSLFGTGGDTQYF	TRBV27	TRBJ2-3	.	.
TGTGCCAGCAGCCTTTCCACAGATACGCAGTATTTT	CASSLSTDTQYF	TRBV13	TRBJ2-3	.	.
TGTGCCAGCACCCGAGGGGGAAGCCACGAGCAGTACTTC	CASTRGGSHEQYF	TRBV28	TRBJ2-7	.	.
TGTGCCAGCTCACCGGCCAGCACCTCCTATGGCTACACCTTC	CASSPASTSYGYTF	TRBV18	TRBJ1-2	.	.
TGCAGCGTTGAGGCGAGCGGGAGGTGGGAGACCCAGTACTTC	CSVEASGRWETQYF	TRBV29-1	TRBJ2-5	TRBD2	.
TGTGCCAGCACCCCCGAGGCCCCTCCTAATGAAAAACTGTTTTTT	CASTPEAPPNEKLFF	TRBV7-2	TRBJ1-4	.	.
TGTGCCAGCACACGGGGGTCGAACACCGGGGAGCTGTTTTTT	CASTRGSNTGELFF	TRBV2	TRBJ2-2	.	.
TGTGCCAGCAGCTCCCAATACGGGCCCCAGCATTTT	CASSSQYGPQHF	TRBV11-2	TRBJ1-5	.	few
TGCGCCAGCAGTCCACATGAAAAACTGTTTTTT	CASSPHEKLFF	TRBV10-2	TRBJ1-4	.	.
TGCGCCAGCAGACGTTCAGGGGCCCAAGCGGATACGCAGTATTTT	CASRRSGAQADTQYF	TRBV5-1	TRBJ2-3	.	.
TGTGCCAGTGCACGGCCGGGACAGGGGAATGGCTACACCTTC	CASARPGQGNGYTF	TRBV19	TRBJ1-2	TRBD1	.
TGTGCCAGCAGTTTATCCCAGTTCAGCAATCAGCCCCAGCATTTT	CASSLSQFSNQPQHF	TRBV27	TRBJ1-5	.	.
TGCAGCGTTGTTAAGGGACTCAGGGGGATTGAGCAGTTCTTC	CSVVKGLRGIEQFF	TRBV29-1	TRBJ2-1	.	few
TGTGCCAGTAGCATACAGGGGATTAGCAATCAGCCCCAGCATTTT	CASSIQGISNQPQHF	TRBV19	TRBJ1-5	TRBD1	.
TGCGCCAGCAGCTTTGGACAGGGGAATGAAAAACTGTTTTTT	CASSFGQGNEKLFF	TRBV5-1	TRBJ1-4	TRBD1	once
TGCGCCAGCAGCTCGGCGGGGGTCTCCTACAATGAGCAGTTCTTC	CASSSAGVSYNEQFF	TRBV5-1	TRBJ2-1	TRBD2	.
TGTGCCACCAGTGATTTGAACGGTAGCAATCAGCCCCAGCATTTT	CATSDLNGSNQPQHF	TRBV24-1	TRBJ1-5	.	.
TGTGCCAGTAGCGCCAGGAGTTGGGGACAGGTCATCTACAATGAGCAGTTCTTC	CASSARSWGQVIYNEQFF	TRBV19	TRBJ2-1	TRBD1	.
TGTGCCAGCAGTTTAATTACGACAGGGGGCATAGGTTCACCCCTCCACTTT	CASSLITTGGIGSPLHF	TRBV27	TRBJ1-6	TRBD1	.
TGTGCCAGCAGCTTGTCCGGGGTAGGGTCACCCCTCCACTTT	CASSLSGVGSPLHF	TRBV7-8	TRBJ1-6	.	.
TGTGCCAGCAGCCAAGGGCAGGGTGGGAACACTGAAGCTTTCTTT	CASSQGQGGNTEAFF	TRBV4-2	TRBJ1-1	.	.